This TCR beta chain comes out of a study of control samples from healthy donors and cancer patients. Sequenced by immunoSEQ multiplex PCR; TCRdb stores in-frame clones only, minus some. The sample carries about 200,000 clones, approximately 91% recorded once. The length of the CDR3 is 16 residues. Trimming cost V 8 bases and J 5 bases, with 20 bases left between them. Per the germline V gene, CDR1 is KGHDR and CDR2 is SFDVKD. This TCR derives from a man aged 30-40 years in good health. V usage is TRBV24-1 and J usage is TRBJ2-2; D is perhaps TRBD2 (6 bases). The sample was blood. In nucleotides, the CDR3 is TGTGCCACCACGGGCGGGACCACCTCGAGAACCGGGGAGCTGTTTTTT. Its translation: CATTGGTTSRTGELFF.